The 21 T cell receptor beta chains below all came from one sample that was sequenced in a study of shared T cell receptors in the human thymus (dated by TCRdb to about 2021). Preparation of the library involved the immunoSEQ multiplex PCR assay. Not all clones reach the TCRdb copy of this immuneACCESS table, which keeps in-frame sequences only. Checked studies attribute under half of the gap to unresolved V genes and leave the rest unexplained. The sample contains almost 550,000 clones, roughly 74% of them found a single time. The top ten constitute 0.01% to 0.015% of the sample. These data also formed part of another study, on human thymus T cells.

Sample: thymocytes. The receptor source for this set is a boy in the first two years of life with a congenital heart defect. Donor details come from another sample of the same person, matched by shared clones.

The V call is TRBV6-5, the J call TRBJ2-3; D is unresolved. This CDR3 contains 13 residues. Germline values: CDR1 MNHEY, CDR2 SVGAGI. Trimming took 4 bases from V and 3 from J, leaving 8 bases between them. This chain's CDR3 is CASSFWRTDTQYF. Here the CDR3 DNA reads TGTGCCAGCAGTTTCTGGCGGACAGATACGCAGTATTTT.

The J gene is TRBJ2-1, the V gene TRBV28; D is unresolved. The CDR3 has 15 residues. Germline assignment: CDR1 MDHEN and CDR2 SYDVKM. V lost 4 bases and J lost 0, with 10 bases in between. This chain's CDR3 is CASSYGQRSYNEQFF. CDR3 nucleotides: TGTGCCAGCAGTTATGGGCAACGCTCCTACAATGAGCAGTTCTTC.

This CDR3 reads CASSPRLASTGELFF. The CDR3 DNA follows: TGTGCCAGCAGCCCCAGACTAGCGAGCACCGGGGAGCTGTTTTTT. This chain links TRBV27 with TRBJ2-2; TRBD2 aligns across 8 bases. Germline V CDR1 and CDR2: MNHEY, SMNVEV (reference sequence). The trim removed 6 bases at V and 4 bases at J, leaving 7 bases unmatched. This CDR3 is built from 15 residues.

This chain uses TRBV4-2 with TRBJ2-5; 7 positions match TRBD2. The J call may not be correct, given that the DNA end is closer to TRBJ2-7. The germline gives CDR1 LGHNA, CDR2 YNFKEQ. This CDR3 has 16 residues. The CDR3: CASSQHCGSASYEQYF. Here the CDR3 DNA reads TGTGCCAGCAGCCAACACTGCGGGAGTGCCTCCTACGAGCAGTACTTC.

This clone appeared a few times. The chain uses TRBV4-3 and TRBJ1-5; 7 nucleotides agree with TRBD1. Germline loops: CDR1 LGHNA, CDR2 YSLEER. CDR3 length: 16 amino acids. Losses at the gene ends were 4 bases for V and 2 bases for J; bases not matched to a gene: 8. As DNA, the CDR3 is TGCGCCAGCAGCCTTGACAGGGCCAAGGGCAATCAGCCCCAGCATTTT. This encodes CASSLDRAKGNQPQHF.

V and J are TRBV4-2 and TRBJ2-2, with TRBD2 identical over 14 bases. This CDR3 is built from 20 residues. Germline trimming cut 1 base from V and 3 bases from J; bases unmatched to any gene: 10. Germline V gene sequence: CDR1 LGHNA, CDR2 YNFKEQ. CDR3 loop: CASSQADRGTSGSDTGELFF. As DNA, the CDR3 is TGTGCCAGCAGCCAAGCAGACCGCGGGACTAGCGGGAGCGACACCGGGGAGCTGTTTTTT.

V and J are TRBV6-5 and TRBJ2-3; D gene uncertain. CDR1 and CDR2 from the germline V gene are MNHEY and SVGAGI. The CDR3 totals 12 residues. The V gene lost 5 bases and the J gene lost 2 bases, with 5 bases spanning the gap. This CDR3 is CASSENTDTQYF. The CDR3 nucleotides read TGTGCCAGCAGTGAGAACACAGATACGCAGTATTTT.

In this sample, this clone turned up a few times. This chain links TRBV30 with TRBJ2-3; 10 bases fit TRBD2. J lost 3 bases, V lost 5 bases, and 11 bases had no gene match. CDR1 and CDR2 from the germline V gene are GTSNPN and SVGIG (reference sequence). There are 16 residues in the CDR3. CDR3 bases: TGTGCCTGGGCGTCGCTGAAGCGGGAGGGGACAGATACGCAGTATTTT. This translates into CAWASLKREGTDTQYF.

The CDR3: CASSLAQGGQETQYF. The DNA for the CDR3 is TGTGCCAGCAGCCTCGCACAGGGGGGCCAAGAGACCCAGTACTTC. V gene TRBV7-2 combines with J gene TRBJ2-5, with TRBD1 matching 8 bases. Trimming cost V 5 bases and J 1 base; bases outside gene matches: 6. The CDR3 length is 15 residues. Germline V gene data show CDR1 as SGHTA and CDR2 as FQGNSA.

This clone has a single count. V is TRBV7-9 and J is TRBJ2-3; tentatively, D is TRBD1 (6 bases). Trimming left V 5 bases short and J 4 bases short, with 19 bases between. This CDR3 region has 16 residues. Germline CDR1 reads SEHNR; CDR2 reads FQNEAQ (reference sequence). CDR3 coding DNA: TGTGCCAGCAGCCACCGGGACACAGGAGACGCAGATACGCAGTATTTT. Translating it yields CASSHRDTGDADTQYF.

The chain recombines TRBV2 with TRBJ1-1; 10 bases line up with TRBD1. There are 12 residues in the CDR3. Germline CDR1 and CDR2: SNHLY and FYNNEI. J gave up 11 bases and V 6 bases, and 6 bases lay outside the gene matches. CDR3 coding DNA: TGTGCCAGCAGCTTCGGACAGGGGGAGGCTTTCTTT. Protein: CASSFGQGEAFF. Filled out from reference TRBV2 and TRBJ1-1, the complete variable domain reads EPEVTQTPSHQVTQMGQEVILRCVPISNHLYFYWYRQILGQKVEFLVSFYNNEISEKSEIFDDQFSVERPDGSNFTLKIRSTKLEDSAMYFCASSFGQGEAFFGQGTRLTVV.

In this sample, this clone turned up a few times. This sequence joins TRBV28 and TRBJ1-2, with 8 bases matching TRBD1. The junction had 5 bases not matched to a gene; V was cut back by 3 bases and J by 8 bases. The V gene's germline CDR1 is MDHEN and CDR2 SYDVKM. CDR3 length equals 13 residues. The chain's CDR3 is CASSFQGARGYTF. CDR3 in DNA: TGTGCCAGCAGTTTCCAGGGGGCCCGAGGCTACACCTTC.

This clone was picked up a small number of times. V usage is TRBV25-1 and J usage is TRBJ2-7; 7 positions agree with TRBD2. The V segment lost 2 bases and the J segment 5 bases; nucleotides outside the gene matches: 9. The CDR3 length is 15 residues. Germline values: CDR1 MGHDK, CDR2 SYGVNS. The CDR3 sequence: CASSEGVGGGHEQYF. CDR3 DNA: TGTGCCAGCAGTGAAGGAGTGGGGGGAGGGCACGAGCAGTACTTC.

This chain uses TRBV7-9 with TRBJ2-1; 7 nucleotides agree with TRBD1. The CDR3 consists of 17 residues. V was clipped by 5 bases and J by 4 bases; unmatched bases: 14. CDR1 SEHNR and CDR2 FQNEAQ come from the germline V gene (reference sequence). The CDR3 nucleotides read TGTGCCAGCAGCCGACCGACAGGGAAAAGACCGTACAATGAGCAGTTCTTC. It specifies CASSRPTGKRPYNEQFF.

The genes are TRBV7-6 and TRBJ2-3; perhaps TRBD1 as D (5 bases). Per the germline V gene, CDR1 is SGHVS and CDR2 is FNYEAQ. This CDR3 region has 15 residues. The V gene lost 2 bases and the J gene lost 0 bases, with 9 bases spanning the gap. CDR3 in amino acids: CASSLQGTSTDTQYF. The CDR3, as DNA: TGTGCCAGCAGCTTACAGGGTACGAGCACAGATACGCAGTATTTT.

This chain links TRBV6-5 with TRBJ2-7; 8 bases align to TRBD2. CDR3 size: 15 residues. The germline V gene has CDR1 MNHEY and CDR2 SVGAGI. V dropped 2 bases and J dropped 2; count of bases not matched to a gene: 5. The CDR3 loop reads CASSYRGLGAYEQYF. The CDR3 DNA reads TGTGCCAGCAGTTACCGGGGACTAGGGGCCTACGAGCAGTACTTC.

This chain joins TRBV7-9 and TRBJ2-7, with 7 bases lining up with TRBD2. With 5 bases clipped from V and 3 bases from J, the junction kept 10 bases outside the gene matches. The length of the CDR3 is 15 residues. Germline-derived CDR1 and CDR2 are SEHNR and FQNEAQ (reference sequence). The CDR3 nucleotides are TGTGCCAGCAGCCCGCCGGGACTACTTCTCTACGAGCAGTACTTC. Translated: CASSPPGLLLYEQYF. Filled out from reference TRBV7-9 and TRBJ2-7, the complete variable domain reads DTGVSQNPRHKITKRGQNVTFRCDPISEHNRLYWYRQTLGQGPEFLTYFQNEAQLEKSRLLSDRFSAERPKGSFSTLEIQRTEQGDSAMYLCASSPPGLLLYEQYFGPGTRLTVT.

This sequence joins TRBV6-5 and TRBJ2-5; a possible D gene is TRBD2 (5 bases). The CDR3 is 13 amino acids. Trimming took 3 bases from V and 3 from J, leaving 8 bases between them. The germline V gene has CDR1 MNHEY and CDR2 SVGAGI. The CDR3 protein is CASSYRGEETQYF. CDR3 DNA: TGTGCCAGCAGTTATCGGGGTGAAGAGACCCAGTACTTC.

This chain's CDR3 is CASSSGLAGGETQYF. In nucleotides, the CDR3 is TGTGCCAGCAGCTCGGGACTAGCGGGAGGAGAGACCCAGTACTTC. The V call is TRBV2, the J call TRBJ2-5; 15 positions match TRBD2. The CDR3 totals 15 residues. Looked up from germline, CDR1 is SNHLY and CDR2 is FYNNEI. Losses at the gene ends were 6 bases for V and 4 bases for J; bases not matched to a gene: 3.

The V gene is TRBV28, the J gene TRBJ1-4, with D perhaps matching TRBD1 (5 bases). CDR3 length: 15 residues. V was trimmed by 7 bases and J by 6 bases, leaving 18 bases between them. Germline CDR1 reads MDHEN; CDR2 reads SYDVKM. The CDR3 region is CASNCADRGYEKLFF. DNA of the CDR3: TGTGCCAGCAACTGTGCCGATCGGGGGTATGAAAAACTGTTTTTT.

This clone appeared a few times. The V call is TRBV6-1, the J call TRBJ1-5; TRBD1 aligns across 10 bases. The length of the CDR3 is 16 residues. The trim removed 3 bases at V and 5 bases at J, leaving 7 bases unmatched. CDR1 and CDR2 (germline): MNHNS, SASEGT. Here the CDR3 reads CASSERDRGEDQPQHF. In nucleotides, the CDR3 is TGTGCCAGCAGTGAGCGGGACAGGGGAGAAGATCAGCCCCAGCATTTT.